This TCR beta chain comes out of a study of T cells in Graves' hyperthyroidism and ophthalmopathy. About the study: Initial diagnosis, before any treatment, was when peripheral blood was collected.

Trimming took 3 bases from V and 3 from J; bases not matched to a gene: 4. Germline values: CDR1 GTSNPN, CDR2 SVGIG (reference sequence). The CDR3 length is 14 residues. Amplification yielded TCR beta CDR3 regions, with RNA transcripts as the source. HTBI primers drove first-round RT-PCR of the TCR CDR3. TCRdb fed the multiplex PCR reads into MiXCR, producing one record per CDR3 protein. Found here are about 640,000 distinct CDR3 sequences, about 20% of them singletons; the top ten hold approximately 30%. Sequenced input: blood. This sequence was found in a man aged 30 to 39 with Graves' ophthalmopathy. The rearrangement uses TRBV30 and TRBJ2-7; 11 nucleotides agree with TRBD1. CDR3 in amino acids: CAWSAGQGGYEQYF. The CDR3 DNA sequence: TGTGCCTGGAGCGCGGGACAGGGGGGCTACGAGCAGTACTTC.